This T cell receptor (beta chain) is drawn from a study of shared clonotypes between healthy human individuals. This CDR3 is built from 12 residues. The V end lost 4 bases, the J end lost 4 bases, and 4 bases lay between the germline ends. The V gene's germline CDR1 is KGHSH and CDR2 LQKENI. The data were produced by immunoSEQ multiplex PCR, yet TCRdb's version contains in-frame clones alone and is incomplete. Of 2,500,000 or so clones listed, approximately 94% are singletons. The specimen sequenced was naive CD4+ T cells sorted from blood. The subset denotes: CD45RA+ positively selected. The chain combines TRBV18 with TRBJ1-4, with D hard to call. The source of this sequence is a man aged 18-30 years in good health. This CDR3 reads CASSQDNEKLFF. The CDR3 region has the DNA TGTGCCAGCTCACAAGATAATGAAAAACTGTTTTTT.